The sequence of this T cell receptor (beta chain) was determined in a study of cytomegalovirus exposure and HLA in healthy donors (dated by TCRdb to about 2017). For the wider study: An earlier analysis of some 620 of the donors reported 276 Gb of sequence data and 90 million to 120 million unique TCR beta sequences obtained from about 170 million T cells. Every discovery cohort repertoire had been produced on one sequencing platform. A later analysis re-analyzed previously published TCR beta repertoires from approximately 700 donors and added high-resolution HLA genotyping to study TCR occurrence patterns. The later analysis used no new phenotypic data to find candidate immune exposures, relying instead on TCR beta sequences and their occurrence across donors. An earlier analysis of some 600 of the donors applied high-throughput TCR beta sequencing to assess whether each TCR beta V gene segment acted as functional or pseudogenic. Along with the roughly 610-subject first cohort, a separate validation cohort of 120 different subjects was used. Alongside the repertoire data, information on donor age, sex, ethnicity and CMV serostatus was compiled. A later genetic analysis took genome-wide SNP genotypes for about 55% of the 666 donors and used that subset as a discovery cohort. An early release that covered about 640 HLA-typed donors contained around 330 gigabases of sequencing data and some 87 million unique TCR sequences. Using immunosequencing, the study profiled T cell repertoires from some 670 subjects and related those repertoires to cytomegalovirus serostatus. Of the 350 to 400 genotyped donors, around 81% fell in the genetic ancestry cluster associated with self-reported Caucasian donors. Typing coverage differed by locus: A, B, C, DRB1 and DQB1 were typed in roughly 620-640 donors, DQA1 in roughly 500, DPA1 in roughly 590, and DPB1 in 400 to 490. The study was designed to test whether signatures of past pathogen exposure could be identified by cataloging public T cell receptors. Across roughly 420 genotyped donors of the cohort, an average of approximately 220,000 unique TCR beta nucleotide sequences per donor were sequenced, and around 19% of those sequences were non-productive. To predict cytomegalovirus infection status, the study brought together high-throughput TCR immunosequencing, statistical association of individual TCRs with disease status, and machine learning. Class I and class II HLA loci were covered by the typing at four-digit resolution. Because of strong linkage in the cohort, 5 or 6 DR-DQ haplotypes were treated as single units for association and clustering. Points the paper makes about the study in general: Across donors, most TCR sequences were observed very rarely, whereas some public TCRs were present in many individuals. The classifier was reported to diagnose cytomegalovirus status with high specificity and sensitivity in both the original cohort and the validation cohort. Because the 87-base-pair reads could not distinguish some IMGT-functional V segments, including TRBV6-2 and TRBV6-3, those segments were excluded. In a later analysis, several top co-occurrence clusters were reported to appear linked to parvovirus B19, influenza, CMV and Epstein-Barr virus. Because some donors lacked HLA typing at each locus, the association tests relied only on the typed subset. Roughly uniform sequencing depth across donors was assumed in presence/absence analyses, although this assumption may not hold. In vitro tests confirmed that three of the cytomegalovirus-associated TCR beta chains recognize cytomegalovirus antigens. A further reported finding was that TCR beta sequences accurately predicted the HLA-A and HLA-B alleles for most subjects in the first cohort. Assigning TCR associations to individual alleles was difficult when HLA alleles, especially DR and DQ, strongly co-occurred. In a later analysis, most CMV-associated TCR beta chains were found to appear HLA-restricted, with HLA associations seemingly driven largely by CMV exposure. A cluster of highly shared sequence variants was judged likely to represent a technical artifact of the sequencing pipeline. Compared with equally common non-associated chains, HLA-associated TCR beta chains in a later analysis were more clonally expanded and had lower generation probabilities. In an earlier analysis of some 540 of the donors, most TCR beta V segments appeared in productive rearrangements about 90% or about 30% of the time, broadly matching IMGT annotations. According to the authors, the approach could potentially be generalized to other disease states and immunological phenotypes. Correlated functional status among segregating V segments might be attributable to linkage disequilibrium, but an unknown experimental factor could not be ruled out. CMV serostatus was the only immune exposure information available for the cohort. According to a later analysis, TCR association rates differed among HLA loci, with DRB1 alleles showing the most associated TCRs and HLA-C alleles showing the fewest. The study gave a list of under 200 TCR beta chains associated with cytomegalovirus. In a later genetic analysis, a missense DCLRE1C variant was associated with V-gene and J-gene trimming of TCR beta chains, and the association was replicated in an independent cohort. Because counts were too low, more than 15 rarely observed V segments, including chromosome 9 orphons, were excluded from the earlier analysis of 587 of the donors. At a false discovery rate of 0.05, a later analysis linked under 20,000 TCR beta sequences to specific HLA alleles. According to a later genetic analysis, donors in an Asian-associated ancestry cluster had fewer N-insertions in productive TCRs than the approximately 630-donor mean. In this cohort, only TCR beta chains were sequenced, and detectable features were limited by the absence of alpha or paired-chain data.

As regards this clone: The target of this receptor is not known. The sample holds no much larger clone one base away, and base qualities are not on file.

In total, approximately 690 healthy bone marrow donors made up the cohort. All cohort members were sampled while nominally healthy, although unrecorded immune exposures were likely present. The donor was CMV seronegative and belonged to the group of 352 seronegative cohort members. Each donor provided a peripheral blood sample, and peripheral blood mononuclear cells were used for TCR beta sequencing. The Qiagen DNeasy Blood Extraction Kit was used to extract genomic DNA from the blood cell samples. The method was the immunoSEQ multiplex PCR assay. For the multiplex PCR, a mixture combining 60 forward primers for TCR Vbeta segments and 13 reverse primers for TCR Jbeta segments was used. The CDR3 region of rearranged TCR beta genes was amplified from genomic DNA with a multiplex PCR assay. On the Illumina HiSeq System, the amplified TCR beta libraries were sequenced as 87-base-pair reads. As for how the authors treated the data: A later analysis counted 65 million to 90 million unique TCR beta chains across the 690 or so repertoires, and around 9.9 million of these chains were shared by at least two donors. A nearest-neighbor algorithm error-corrected the raw reads and collapsed the reads into unique sequences, merging closely related sequences to remove PCR and sequencing errors. Alignment of CDR3 sequences to IMGT reference sequences was used to assign V, D and J gene segments. For a sequence to be retained, at least a six-nucleotide match to both a V gene segment and a J gene segment was required. A rearrangement counted as productive if the CDR3 had no stop codons and remained in frame with V and J, and every other rearrangement counted as non-productive. CDR3 was defined according to IMGT convention as the region running from the second conserved V-encoded cysteine to the conserved J-encoded phenylalanine. Sequences without an unambiguous match to a single V gene segment were excluded from the earlier analysis of 500 to 700 of the donors. In an earlier analysis of 587 of the donors, a V segment was called functional when productive rearrangements were above 56.7%, and segregating when the standard deviation between donors exceeded 5%. A statistical classification framework was developed to diagnose cytomegalovirus status using the catalog of TCR beta chain sequences. In a later analysis, V and J genes were assigned by comparing TCR nucleotide sequences against IMGT/GENE-DB human TR gene sequences. The TCRdist pipeline was used in a later analysis to assign CDR3 sequences and most-parsimonious VDJ recombination scenarios. In a later analysis, each TCR beta chain was defined by its CDR3 amino acid sequence together with its V-gene family, and reads without a unique V-gene family were excluded. To address suspected cross-contamination and a sequencing artifact, a later analysis removed roughly 580 highly shared, low-generation-probability nucleotide sequences. In a later analysis, a clonal expansion index was calculated for each public chain from normalized within-repertoire ranks of inferred template counts. Generation probabilities in a later analysis came from a VDJ recombination model fitted to out-of-frame rearrangements, and those results were checked against IGoR. In a later analysis, hypergeometric tests were used to score TCR-TCR, TCR-HLA and TCR-CMV co-occurrence, with a repertoire-size bias correction applied to TCR pairs. To estimate false discovery rates, a later analysis permuted the HLA or CMV assignments 20 times. In a later analysis, co-occurring TCRs were grouped using DBSCAN, and TCRdist sequence similarity was added for clustering within HLA-allele-positive subsets. For co-occurrence clustering, repertoires with fewer than 30,000 or more than 120,000 public chains were excluded, along with a handful of repertoires with anomalous nucleotide sharing. In its TCRdb copy, this immuneACCESS table keeps in-frame sequences only and misses some clones. Where compared with another copy, unresolved V genes explain less than half of these, and the others have no known cause. Clone size and V and J calls were adopted from that table, with D and trimming inferred from the DNA. The sample table contains fewer than 200,000 clones; only one count was recorded for approximately 86% of them. The leading ten clones occupy 0.9% to 1.2% of the sample.

Per the germline V gene (reference sequence), MNHEY is the CDR1 and SMNVEV is the CDR2. After removal of 5 bases from V and 8 bases from J, the junction retains 7 bases not matched to a gene. The CDR3 starts with the cysteine, ends with the phenylalanine, and has 13 residues. Kept here is only the CDR3 DNA, which spans 39 bases and is read in frame from base 1. The sequenced sample was PBMCs. This clonotype originated in a boy aged 2 to 10 in good health and CMV-seronegative. The chain was built from TRBV27 and TRBJ1-2, with TRBD1 matching 8 junction bases. The CDR3 has the sequence CASSPGTGRGYTF. DNA sequence: TGTGCCAGCAGTCCGGGGACAGGCCGAGGCTACACCTTC.